This TCR beta chain derives from a study of T cell responses to AZD1222 COVID-19 vaccine. Clones were sequenced by immunoSEQ multiplex PCR, and TCRdb holds only the in-frame ones, with some missing. The sample contains 100,000 to 150,000 clones, approximately 85% of which appear only once. The germline gives CDR1 SQVTM, CDR2 ANQGSEA. This CDR3 spans 12 amino acids. V shed 7 bases, J shed 4 bases, and the junction held 5 bases outside the gene matches. This rearrangement joins TRBV29-1 to TRBJ2-7; 9 nucleotides agree with TRBD2. The source material was peripheral blood, sampled 28 days after the second AZD1222 dose. The TCR sequence derives from an adult who received the AZD1222 COVID-19 vaccine. The CDR3 protein is CSGSSGKYEQYF. The CDR3 DNA reads TGCAGCGGGTCTAGCGGGAAGTACGAGCAGTACTTC.